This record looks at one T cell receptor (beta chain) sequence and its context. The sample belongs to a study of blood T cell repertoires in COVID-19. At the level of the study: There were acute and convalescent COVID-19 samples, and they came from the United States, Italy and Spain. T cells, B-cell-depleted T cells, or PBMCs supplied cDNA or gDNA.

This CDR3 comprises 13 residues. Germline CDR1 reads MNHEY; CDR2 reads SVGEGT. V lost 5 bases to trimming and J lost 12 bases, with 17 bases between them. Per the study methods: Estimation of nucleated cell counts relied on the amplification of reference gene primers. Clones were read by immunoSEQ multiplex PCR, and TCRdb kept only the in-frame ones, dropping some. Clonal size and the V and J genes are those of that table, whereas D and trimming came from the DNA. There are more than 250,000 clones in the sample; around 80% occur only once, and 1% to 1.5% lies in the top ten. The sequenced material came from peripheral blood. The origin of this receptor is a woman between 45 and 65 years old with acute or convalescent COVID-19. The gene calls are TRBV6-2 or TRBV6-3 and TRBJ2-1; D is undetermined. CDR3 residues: CASSKLRSVMQFF. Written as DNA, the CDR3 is TGTGCCAGCAGTAAGCTGAGATCTGTGATGCAGTTCTTC.